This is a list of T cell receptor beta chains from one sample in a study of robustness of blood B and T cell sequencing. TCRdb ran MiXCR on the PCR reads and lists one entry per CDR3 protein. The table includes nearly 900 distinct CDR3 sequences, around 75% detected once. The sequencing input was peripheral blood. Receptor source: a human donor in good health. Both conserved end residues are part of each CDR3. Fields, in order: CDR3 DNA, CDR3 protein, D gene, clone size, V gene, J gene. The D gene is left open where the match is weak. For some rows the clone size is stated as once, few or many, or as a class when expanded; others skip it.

TGTGCCAGCAGCTATACGGGACGGATCAATGAGCAGTTCTTC	CASSYTGRINEQFF	NA	NA	TRBV11-2	TRBJ2-1
TGTGCCAGCAGTGAGGCGCCCCACTATGGCTACACCTTC	CASSEAPHYGYTF	NA	hyperexpanded	TRBV2	TRBJ1-2
TGTGCCAGCAGCTTAGGGGGCCGGACTGAAGCTTTCTTT	CASSLGGRTEAFF	NA	NA	TRBV7-3	TRBJ1-1
TGTGCCTGGAGAAAGGCAGGGGCCCTCACGTATGGCTACACCTTC	CAWRKAGALTYGYTF	NA	few	TRBV30	TRBJ1-2
TGCGCCAGCAGCTCGCCTAGCGGGGACTCCACAGATACGCAGTATTTT	CASSSPSGDSTDTQYF	TRBD2	NA	TRBV5-1	TRBJ2-3
TGTGCCTGGAACCTCATGGAGCAGGGGAACACTGAAGCTTTCTTT	CAWNLMEQGNTEAFF	NA	NA	TRBV30	TRBJ1-1
TGTGCCACCAGCCCGGGCGGCGAGACCCAGTACTTC	CATSPGGETQYF	NA	NA	TRBV24-1	TRBJ2-5
TGTGCCACCAGTGAAACAGGGATGGCGGGTCAGCCCCAGCATTTT	CATSETGMAGQPQHF	NA	NA	TRBV24-1	TRBJ1-5
TGTGCCAGCAGCCTCGCGTTGGGACAGGGAAATGAGCAGTTCTTC	CASSLALGQGNEQFF	TRBD1	NA	TRBV7-9	TRBJ2-1
TGCAGCGTTCAGACAGGGGGCACTGAAGCTTTCTTT	CSVQTGGTEAFF	TRBD1	NA	TRBV29-1	TRBJ1-1
TGCAGCGGCGTTACAGGGGGCACTGAAGCTTTCTTT	CSGVTGGTEAFF	TRBD1	NA	TRBV29-1	TRBJ1-1
TGTGCCAGCAGTTACGACAGCGCAAACTATGGCTACACCTTC	CASSYDSANYGYTF	NA	NA	TRBV6-5	TRBJ1-2
TGTGCCATCAGTGAGCGAGGTGGGACAGAGGGCGAGCAGTACTTC	CAISERGGTEGEQYF	TRBD1	once	TRBV10-3	TRBJ2-7
TGCAGCGTTGCGGGACAGGTTAACACTGAAGCTTTCTTT	CSVAGQVNTEAFF	TRBD1	NA	TRBV29-1	TRBJ1-1
TGCAGCGTCCCGGGCGGGGCTAACACTGAAGCTTTCTTT	CSVPGGANTEAFF	NA	NA	TRBV29-1	TRBJ1-1
TGTGCCAGCAGCTTAGGACAGGGGGCTATGGACGGGGAGCTTTTTTTT	CASSLGQGAMDGELFF	TRBD1	NA	TRBV7-9	TRBJ2-2
TGTGCCAGCTCGTTTACAGGGAACTGGGACACTGAAGCTTTCTTT	CASSFTGNWDTEAFF	NA	NA	TRBV18	TRBJ1-1
TGTGCCAGCAGCGCGCACTTGAACACTGAAGCTTTCTTT	CASSAHLNTEAFF	NA	once	TRBV11-2	TRBJ1-1
TGTGCCAGCAGTTACTCAACTGTGAACACTGAAGCTTTCTTT	CASSYSTVNTEAFF	NA	hyperexpanded	TRBV6-5	TRBJ1-1
TGTGCCAGCAGTGAAGGGTACTTC	CASSEGYF	NA	NA	TRBV2	TRBJ2-7
TGCAGCGTGAGTTCGAACACCGGGGAGCTGTTTTTT	CSVSSNTGELFF	NA	NA	TRBV29-1	TRBJ2-2
TGTGCCAGCAGTGAAGGGCTCTGGGGCAACTATGGCTACACCTTC	CASSEGLWGNYGYTF	NA	once	TRBV6-1	TRBJ1-2
TGCGCCAGCAGCTTGGAACTGGCGGGAGGCAGGGGCTACGAGCAGTACTTC	CASSLELAGGRGYEQYF	TRBD2	once	TRBV5-1	TRBJ2-7
TGCAGTGCTAGTGACAGGGAAGCCGGGGAGCTGTTTTTT	CSASDREAGELFF	TRBD1	NA	TRBV20-1	TRBJ2-2
TGCGCCAGCAGCAGCGGAGCAAGCGCAAGCACAGATACGCAGTATTTT	CASSSGASASTDTQYF	NA	NA	TRBV5-1	TRBJ2-3
TGCGCCAGCAGCCAAGACCCCGACAGGGTCAATCAGCCCCAGCATTTT	CASSQDPDRVNQPQHF	TRBD1	NA	TRBV4-1	TRBJ1-5
TGTGCCAGCAGCTTGCTGGGGCCCTCTGGAAACACCATATATTTT	CASSLLGPSGNTIYF	NA	NA	TRBV5-6	TRBJ1-3
TGTGCCAGCAGCCTCGTAGCGGGGGGGAATGAGCAGTTCTTC	CASSLVAGGNEQFF	TRBD2	few	TRBV3-1	TRBJ2-1